This entry concerns a single TCR beta chain. The specificity of this receptor is unknown. It has no much larger one-base neighbor in the sample; base qualities were not kept. Counted from cysteine to phenylalanine, this CDR3 has 13 amino acids. CDR3 DNA only is kept here, 39 bases in frame from base 1. CDR1 and CDR2, per the germline V gene, are LGHNA and YNFKEQ. V drops 0 bases and J drops 11 bases, leaving 13 bases in between. Receptor amplification or capture employed RT-PCR. Sequencer: Illumina HiSeq 2500. TCRdb passed the public sequencing reads through fastp at Q25 and MiXCR, retaining productive beta sequences. Here each entry gathers all rows of one CDR3 protein and keeps the most common genes and DNA. The sample table records some 550,000 distinct CDR3 sequences; roughly 23% of these occur just once. Around 2.8% of the sample goes to the ten largest clones. The data stem from a study of response to subunit inactivated influenza vaccine (dated by TCRdb to the late 2010s). Context from the whole study: To follow how T cells responded to a trivalent subunit inactivated influenza vaccine, the researchers relied on deep quantitative profiling of the T cell receptor repertoire. Study-level results and caveats: According to the authors, only a limited number of new T cells may be recruited by each seasonal influenza vaccination.

These data also formed part of another study, on T cells expressing NK-cell markers. The second study also describes: TCR beta cDNA libraries were prepared using 5'RACE template switching, which introduced a universal primer site and unique molecular identifiers. Several donors provided sorted CD3+CD56+NKG2C+, CD3+CD56+NKG2C- and CD3+CD56-NKG2C+ T-cell subsets, whose TCR beta-chain repertoires were profiled. Among the eight sequenced donors, seven were HCMV-seropositive and one was HCMV-seronegative. To restrict sorting to alphabetaTCR-expressing T cells, an anti-gammadeltaTCR antibody was added in several experiments. In several donors, the dominant CD3+CD56+NKG2C+ clonotypes were found to rank among the top 10 CD8+ clonotypes and to make up 1.0-7.0% of CD8+ T cells. Those dominant clonotypes were again the most abundant among CD3+CD56-NKG2C+ cells in four donors, at roughly 25-60.1%. Whether the expanded NKG2C-expressing T cell clones were specific for HCMV antigens remained unclear. The study sequenced eight donors, all healthy volunteers chosen at random: three men and five women. To determine HCMV serostatus, a commercial ELISA kit was used to detect HCMV-specific IgG in serum. Peripheral blood mononuclear cells were isolated from blood by Ficoll density gradient centrifugation. CD4+ and CD8+ T cells were isolated from PBMC by magnetic immunoseparation with Miltenyi isolation kits. cDNA synthesis was primed from the TCR beta constant segment and was followed by two successive PCR amplification steps. Sequencing of the libraries produced 2 x 150 bp reads on Illumina HiSeq 2000/2500, MiSeq or NextSeq. MIGEC was used to demultiplex reads and group the reads by UMI, and MiTCR was used to assemble and quantify clonotypes. To exclude erroneous sequences, any TCR cDNA sequence not supported by at least two reads was discarded. The tcR package was used for downstream repertoire analysis, and clonotypes were matched across fractions by CDR3 nucleotide sequence plus V segment. VDJmatch was used to annotate antigen specificity against VDJdb, with one amino acid substitution in CDR3 allowed.

The receptor was derived from a man in his fifties or sixties who received an inactivated influenza vaccine. Donor details come from another sample of the same person, matched by shared clones. The specimen was CD4+ T cells sorted from PBMCs, collected about 11 days after vaccination. The chain is assembled from TRBV4-2 and TRBJ1-1, with TRBD1 perhaps the D gene, on 6 matching bases. Read as DNA, the sequence is TGTGCCAGCAGCCAAGATAGGGGGAGGTGGGCTTTCTTT. This gives the protein CASSQDRGRWAFF.